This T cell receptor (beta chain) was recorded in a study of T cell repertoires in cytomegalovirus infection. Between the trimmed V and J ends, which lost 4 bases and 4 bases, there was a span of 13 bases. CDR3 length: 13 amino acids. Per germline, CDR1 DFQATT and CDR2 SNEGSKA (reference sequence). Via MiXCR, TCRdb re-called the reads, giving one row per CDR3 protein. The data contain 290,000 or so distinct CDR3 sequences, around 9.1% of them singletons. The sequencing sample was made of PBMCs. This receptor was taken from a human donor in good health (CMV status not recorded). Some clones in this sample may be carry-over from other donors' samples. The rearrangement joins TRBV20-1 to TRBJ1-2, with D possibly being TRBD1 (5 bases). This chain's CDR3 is CSAIRDGAYGYTF. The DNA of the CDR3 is TGCAGTGCTATCCGGGACGGAGCCTATGGCTACACCTTC.